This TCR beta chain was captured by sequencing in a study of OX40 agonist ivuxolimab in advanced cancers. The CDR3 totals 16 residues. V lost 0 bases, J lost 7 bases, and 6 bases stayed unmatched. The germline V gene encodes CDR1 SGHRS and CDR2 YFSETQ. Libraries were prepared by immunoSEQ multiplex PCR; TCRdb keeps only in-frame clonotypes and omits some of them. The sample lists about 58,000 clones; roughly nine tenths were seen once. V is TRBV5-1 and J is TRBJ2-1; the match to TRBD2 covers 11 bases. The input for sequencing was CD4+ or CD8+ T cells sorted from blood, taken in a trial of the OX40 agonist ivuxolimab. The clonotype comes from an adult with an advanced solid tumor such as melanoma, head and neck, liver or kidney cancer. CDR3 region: CASSLAGTSGINEQFF. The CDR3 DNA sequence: TGCGCCAGCAGCTTGGCCGGGACTAGCGGAATTAATGAGCAGTTCTTC.